This TCR beta chain was sequenced in a study of monozygotic twins with inflammatory bowel disease. Germline V CDR1 and CDR2: SGHDN, FVKESK. The CDR3 consists of 17 residues. Study-wide results and caveats: No repertoire similarity difference was seen between concordant and discordant twins; power was possibly limited. Patients got different immunosuppressive treatments, which may have made their repertoires more variable.

In regard to this clonotype: The antigen remains unidentified.

TCRdb reprocessed the 5' RACE reads and reports one entry per CDR3 protein, with no DNA. The repertoire shows approximately 400,000 distinct CDR3 sequences; the top ten hold 2% to 2.5%. The sample taken for sequencing was blood. The rearrangement joins TRBV14 to TRBJ2-1; TCRdb's D gene call, TRBD1, goes unchecked for lack of DNA. The receptor was isolated from a human donor with ulcerative colitis or Crohn's disease, or a healthy co-twin of an affected twin (not recorded which). CDR3 amino acids: CASSQVPRLTSNNEQFF.